The 13 T cell receptor beta chains below come from one sample, sequenced in a study of T-cell memory formation after mild COVID-19. MiXCR, run by TCRdb on the 5' RACE reads, gives a single entry per CDR3 protein. The table includes tens of thousands of distinct CDR3 sequences, approximately 16% detected once. Sequencing used PBMCs or a T cell subset sorted from them (not recorded which). The receptors shown here come from a man aged 18 to 29 who had mild COVID-19 (a few samples of this study predate the infection). Cell type and time point are not known.

V and J are TRBV5-1 and TRBJ2-1; possible D gene TRBD1, 6 bases. Germline V CDR1 and CDR2: SGHRS, YFSETQ. V was cut by 0 bases and J by 11 bases, with 15 bases left in between. CDR3 length equals 14 residues. The DNA for the CDR3 is TGCGCCAGCAGCTTGGAACAGGGCGCAATCCAGCAGTTCTTC. Amino acids: CASSLEQGAIQQFF.

This clonotype appeared a few times. The chain couples TRBV5-1 to TRBJ2-5, with D maybe TRBD2 (5 bases). Germline CDR1 and CDR2: SGHRS and YFSETQ. This CDR3 has 14 residues. Trimming cost V 4 bases and J 5 bases, with 15 bases left between them. The CDR3 sequence: CASSPLGPGETQYF. CDR3 sequence (DNA): TGCGCCAGCAGCCCTCTAGGGCCGGGGGAGACCCAGTACTTC. The entire variable domain, with the rest obtained from reference TRBV5-1 and TRBJ2-5, is as follows: KAGVTQTPRYLIKTRGQQVTLSCSPISGHRSVSWYQQTPGQGLQFLFEYFSETQRNKGNFPGRFSGRQFSNSRSEMNVSTLELGDSALYLCASSPLGPGETQYFGPGTRLLVL.

This clonotype turned up a few times. The chain employs TRBV12-3 or TRBV12-4 and TRBJ2-3; 7 bases line up with TRBD2. This CDR3 has 14 residues. Germline trimming cut 4 bases from V and 5 bases from J; bases unmatched to any gene: 6. CDR3 region: CASSSTGGVDTQYF. The CDR3 nucleotides read TGTGCCAGCAGTTCTACGGGGGGAGTAGATACGCAGTATTTT.

This clonotype came up a few times. The chain has TRBV11-2 and TRBJ1-3; D gene unclear. With 1 base removed from V and 0 bases from J, the gap between germline ends came to 7 bases. CDR1 is SGHAT, CDR2 FQNNGV, per germline. The CDR3 loop spans 15 amino acids. The CDR3 DNA reads as TGTGCCAGCAGCTTAGCCGCATACTCTGGAAACACCATATATTTT. Residues: CASSLAAYSGNTIYF.

The sample holds a few counts of this clonotype. The V call is TRBV7-9, the J call TRBJ2-2, with TRBD2 matching 9 bases. The ends lost 5 bases at V and 7 bases at J; junction bases unmatched: 11. Germline V CDR1 and CDR2: SEHNR, FQNEAQ (reference sequence). The length of the CDR3 is 16 residues. CDR3 nucleotides: TGTGCCAGCAGCCCACGGAGCGGGGGGCGTGTCGGGGAGCTGTTTTTT. Encoded protein: CASSPRSGGRVGELFF.

This chain links TRBV12-3 or TRBV12-4 with TRBJ1-2, with D tentatively TRBD1 (5 bases). V was clipped by 3 bases and J by 2 bases, with 16 bases between them. This CDR3 has 16 amino acids. The CDR3 nucleotides read TGTGCCAGCAGTTTTCTTTCGGGGGTGGAGAACTATGGCTACACCTTC. Its translation is CASSFLSGVENYGYTF.

This chain joins TRBV10-2 and TRBJ2-1; 8 bases line up with TRBD1. V was pared by 3 bases and J by 8 bases, with 9 bases of the junction left unmatched. The germline V gene encodes CDR1 WSHSY and CDR2 SAAADI. This CDR3 is 15 amino acids long. This chain's CDR3 is CASSDQGAWIDEQFF. In DNA, the CDR3 is TGCGCCAGCAGTGATCAGGGGGCTTGGATCGATGAGCAGTTCTTC.

This chain uses TRBV7-2 with TRBJ2-3; possibly TRBD1 for D (7 bases). V lost 6 bases and J 0 bases, leaving 16 bases between the germline ends. This CDR3 comprises 16 residues. Germline V gives CDR1 SGHTA, CDR2 FQGNSA. Here the CDR3 reads CASSGQASGSTDTQYF. CDR3 coding DNA: TGTGCCAGCAGTGGACAGGCCAGCGGGAGCACAGATACGCAGTATTTT. Together with reference TRBV7-2 and TRBJ2-3, the CDR3 gives the full variable domain: GAGVSQSPSNKVTEKGKDVELRCDPISGHTALYWYRQSLGQGLEFLIYFQGNSAPDKSGLPSDRFSAERTGGSVSTLTIQRTQQEDSAVYLCASSGQASGSTDTQYFGPGTRLTVL.

The chain is built from TRBV6-5 and TRBJ2-7, with D possibly being TRBD1 (5 bases). The CDR3 contains 13 residues. The V end was cut by 4 bases, the J end by 2 bases, with 9 bases between. Germline CDR1 MNHEY, CDR2 SVGAGI. CDR3 sequence reads: CASSLTAAYEQYF. The CDR3 region has the DNA TGTGCCAGCAGTTTGACAGCAGCCTACGAGCAGTACTTC.

The V and J genes are TRBV7-8 and TRBJ2-2; D remains unclear. The length of the CDR3 is 15 residues. V was trimmed by 3 bases and J by 1 base, leaving 9 bases between them. CDR1 and CDR2 (germline): SGHVS, FQNEAQ. In DNA, the CDR3 is TGTGCCAGCAGCTTTGGTTTGGGGAACACCGGGGAGCTGTTTTTT. Translated, it gives CASSFGLGNTGELFF. The complete variable domain, with remaining parts taken from reference TRBV7-8 and TRBJ2-2, reads GAGVSQSPRYKVAKRGQDVALRCDPISGHVSLFWYQQALGQGPEFLTYFQNEAQLDKSGLPSDRFFAERPEGSVSTLKIQRTQQEDSAVYLCASSFGLGNTGELFFGEGSRLTVL.

The V gene is TRBV7-9, the J gene TRBJ2-3; TRBD2 matches at 9 bases. With V trimmed by 5 bases and J by 5 bases, 11 bases remained unmatched. The germline V gene encodes CDR1 SEHNR and CDR2 FQNEAQ (reference sequence). The CDR3 consists of 16 residues. The CDR3 sequence: CASSDSGGSLKDTQYF. The CDR3 DNA reads as TGTGCCAGCAGCGATAGCGGGGGAAGTCTGAAAGATACGCAGTATTTT.

This clonotype has more than one count but fewer than ten. V gene TRBV28 combines with J gene TRBJ2-1; D unresolved. V shed 6 bases and J shed 16 bases, with 16 bases lying between them. The CDR3 length is 11 residues. Germline V CDR1 and CDR2: MDHEN, SYDVKM. The CDR3 loop is CASSDSSVDFF. CDR3 coding DNA: TGTGCCAGCAGCGACTCCAGTGTAGATTTCTTC.

The chain carries TRBV9 and TRBJ2-7; 9 nucleotides align to TRBD1. CDR1 is SGDLS, CDR2 YYNGEE, per germline. V dropped 0 bases and J dropped 3; count of bases not matched to a gene: 4. The CDR3 covers 15 residues. CDR3 in amino acids: CASSVALGQGYEQYF. The CDR3 DNA is TGTGCCAGCAGCGTAGCTTTGGGACAGGGCTACGAGCAGTACTTC.